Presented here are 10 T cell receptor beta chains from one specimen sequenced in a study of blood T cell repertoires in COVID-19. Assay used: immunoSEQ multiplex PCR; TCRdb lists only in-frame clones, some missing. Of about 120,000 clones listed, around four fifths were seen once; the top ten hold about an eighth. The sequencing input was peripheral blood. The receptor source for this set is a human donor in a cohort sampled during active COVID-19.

CDR3 loop: CASTRTGGDYEQYF. The CDR3 coding sequence is TGTGCCAGCACCCGGACAGGGGGGGACTACGAGCAGTACTTC. The chain joins TRBV28 to TRBJ2-7; 10 bases align to TRBD1. The CDR3 runs to 14 residues. The junction had 6 bases not matched to a gene; V was cut back by 7 bases and J by 3 bases. The germline V gene has CDR1 MDHEN and CDR2 SYDVKM.

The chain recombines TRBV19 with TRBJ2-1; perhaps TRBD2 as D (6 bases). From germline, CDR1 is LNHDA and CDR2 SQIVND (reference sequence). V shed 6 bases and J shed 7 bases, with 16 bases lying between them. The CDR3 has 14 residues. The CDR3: CASREAGILNEQFF. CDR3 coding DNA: TGTGCCAGTAGGGAAGCGGGCATCCTGAATGAGCAGTTCTTC.

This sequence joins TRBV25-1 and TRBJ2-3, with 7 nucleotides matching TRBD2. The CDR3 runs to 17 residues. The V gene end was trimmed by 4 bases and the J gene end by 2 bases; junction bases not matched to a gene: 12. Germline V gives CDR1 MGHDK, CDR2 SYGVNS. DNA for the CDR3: TGTGCCAGCAGTGCGTTGCGGGGGACTGAAGTCACAGATACGCAGTATTTT. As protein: CASSALRGTEVTDTQYF. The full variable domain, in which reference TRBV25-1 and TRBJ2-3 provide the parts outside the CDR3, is EADIYQTPRYLVIGTGKKITLECSQTMGHDKMYWYQQDPGMELHLIHYSYGVNSTEKGDLSSESTVSRIRTEHFPLTLESARPSHTSQYLCASSALRGTEVTDTQYFGPGTRLTVL.

The CDR3 DNA reads as TGTGCCAGCAGCTTGGTGGGCAGGGCGTCCCTTTCACCCCTCCACTTT. This translates into CASSLVGRASLSPLHF. The chain carries TRBV5-6 and TRBJ1-6, with TRBD1 as a possible D gene (5 bases). This CDR3 contains 16 residues. The V and J ends lost 0 bases and 9 bases respectively, with 16 bases between them. CDR1 is SGHDT and CDR2 is YYEEEE in the germline V gene.

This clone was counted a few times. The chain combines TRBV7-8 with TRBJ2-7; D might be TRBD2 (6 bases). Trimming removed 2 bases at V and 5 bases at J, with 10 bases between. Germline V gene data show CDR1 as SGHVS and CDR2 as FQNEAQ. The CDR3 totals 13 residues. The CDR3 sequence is CASSLLASDEQYF. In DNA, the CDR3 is TGTGCCAGCAGCTTACTGGCTAGCGACGAGCAGTACTTC.

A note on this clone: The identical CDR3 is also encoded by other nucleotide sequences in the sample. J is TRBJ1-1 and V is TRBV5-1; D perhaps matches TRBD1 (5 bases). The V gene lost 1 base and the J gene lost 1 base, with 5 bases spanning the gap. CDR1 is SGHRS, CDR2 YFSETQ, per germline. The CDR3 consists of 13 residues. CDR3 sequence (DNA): TGCGCCAGCAGCTTGCAGGGGAACACTGAAGCTTTCTTT. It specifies CASSLQGNTEAFF. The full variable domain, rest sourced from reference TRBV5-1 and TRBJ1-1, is KAGVTQTPRYLIKTRGQQVTLSCSPISGHRSVSWYQQTPGQGLQFLFEYFSETQRNKGNFPGRFSGRQFSNSRSEMNVSTLELGDSALYLCASSLQGNTEAFFGQGTRLTVV.

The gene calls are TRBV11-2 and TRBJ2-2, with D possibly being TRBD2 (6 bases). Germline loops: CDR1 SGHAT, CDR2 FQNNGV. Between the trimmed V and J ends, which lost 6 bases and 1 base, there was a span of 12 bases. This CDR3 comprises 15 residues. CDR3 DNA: TGTGCCAGCAGGGCGGGATTTCGGAACACCGGGGAGCTGTTTTTT. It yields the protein CASRAGFRNTGELFF.

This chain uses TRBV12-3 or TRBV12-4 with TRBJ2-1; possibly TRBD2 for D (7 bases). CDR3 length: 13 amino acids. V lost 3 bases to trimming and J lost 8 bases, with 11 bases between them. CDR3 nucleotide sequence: TGTGCCAGCAGTTTCGGCGGGGGCGATGAGCAGTTCTTC. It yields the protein CASSFGGGDEQFF.

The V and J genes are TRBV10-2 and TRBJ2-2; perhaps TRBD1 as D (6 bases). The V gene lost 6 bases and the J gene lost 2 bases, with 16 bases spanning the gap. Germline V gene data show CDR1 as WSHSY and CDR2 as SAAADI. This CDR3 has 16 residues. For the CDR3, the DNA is TGCGCCAGCAGCCCCCCCGCAGGGGTAAACACCGGGGAGCTGTTTTTT. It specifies CASSPPAGVNTGELFF.

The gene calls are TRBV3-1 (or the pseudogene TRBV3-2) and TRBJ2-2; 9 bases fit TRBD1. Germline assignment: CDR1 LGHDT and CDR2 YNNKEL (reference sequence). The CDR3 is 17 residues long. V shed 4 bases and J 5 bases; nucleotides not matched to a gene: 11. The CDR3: CASSPGGGTGPTGELFF. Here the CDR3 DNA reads TGTGCCAGCAGCCCGGGTGGTGGGACAGGGCCAACCGGGGAGCTGTTTTTT.